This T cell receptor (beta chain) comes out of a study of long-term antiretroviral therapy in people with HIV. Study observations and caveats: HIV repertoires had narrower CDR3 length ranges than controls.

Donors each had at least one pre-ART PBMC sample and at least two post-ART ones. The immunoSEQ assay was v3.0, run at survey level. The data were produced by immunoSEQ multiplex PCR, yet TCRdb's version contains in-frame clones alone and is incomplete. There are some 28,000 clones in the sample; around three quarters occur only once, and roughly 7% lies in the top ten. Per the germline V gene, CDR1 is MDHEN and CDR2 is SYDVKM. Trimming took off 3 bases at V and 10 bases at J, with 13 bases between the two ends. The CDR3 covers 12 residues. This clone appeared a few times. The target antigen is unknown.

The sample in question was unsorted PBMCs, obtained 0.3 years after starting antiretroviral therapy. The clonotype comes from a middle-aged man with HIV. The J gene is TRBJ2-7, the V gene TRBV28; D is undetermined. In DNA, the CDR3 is TGTGCCAGCAGTTTTGCCCGGGTCGGACAGTACTTC. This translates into CASSFARVGQYF.